One TCR beta chain is described in this entry. Its antigen is currently unknown. These data belong to a study of shared clonotypes between healthy human individuals. Across the study: CD4 naive cells filled three plates per donor, CD4 memory three, CD8 naive two and CD8 memory one. Study findings and constraints: Naive subsets generally exceeded memory subsets in estimated richness.

This CDR3 contains 14 residues. CDR1 and CDR2 (germline): ENHRY, SYGVKD. Trimming took off 0 bases at V and 8 bases at J, with 11 bases between the two ends. Clones were read by immunoSEQ multiplex PCR, and TCRdb kept only the in-frame ones, dropping some. This sample has fewer than 1.8 million clones; approximately 98.5% occur once, and the top ten carry about 0.35%. Source material: naive CD4+ T cells sorted from blood. Documented subset: CD45RA+ positively selected. This clonotype was sampled from a man aged 25-40 years in good health. The chain links TRBV10-3 to TRBJ2-1; D possibly matches TRBD1 or TRBD2 (5 bases each). The CDR3 DNA sequence: TGTGCCATCAGTGAGTCGAATGAGGGACATGAGCAGTTCTTC. It encodes CAISESNEGHEQFF.